Listed below are T cell receptor beta chains from one sample, sequenced in a study of human CD8 memory T cell subsets. TCRdb reprocessed the 5' RACE reads; each CDR3 protein has one entry and no DNA is given. The ten top clones account for around 14%, within a sample of roughly 8,900 distinct CDR3 sequences. The sequencing sample was made of CD8+ T cells from PBMCs. Source of these receptors: a human donor in good health. Each CDR3 is given with its conserved first and last residue. Size tells how often a clone was seen (once, few, many) or the class of an expanded clone, and some rows leave it out.

V	size	J	CDR3
TRBV7-6	hyperexpanded	TRBJ1-4	CASSLEAGGDEKLFF
TRBV15	-	TRBJ2-1	CATSRGGASSYNEQFF
TRBV7-9	-	TRBJ2-7	CASSLGQGAHYEQYF
TRBV12-3/TRBV12-4	-	TRBJ2-5	CASSFQGEETQYF
TRBV4-3	medium-sized	TRBJ2-7	CASSQDLGLAGVYEQYF
TRBV7-9	large	TRBJ2-3	CASSREGSTDTQYF
TRBV6-6	-	TRBJ2-1	CASSYLAGGRYHNNERQFF
TRBV7-6	medium-sized	TRBJ2-7	CASSLGSGSTYEQYF
TRBV5-1	medium-sized	TRBJ2-7	CASSLGDFRTGYYEQYF
TRBV9	-	TRBJ2-5	CASSVVFGTSLIQETQYF
TRBV7-9	-	TRBJ2-7	CASSFPSSALTYEQYF
TRBV7-2	-	TRBJ1-4	CASSKTEATNEKLFF
TRBV20-1	-	TRBJ1-2	CSARVLEILGYGYTF
TRBV18	-	TRBJ2-7	CASSPPDGTYEQYF
TRBV10-3	-	TRBJ2-1	CAIRRGLAEGYNEQFF
TRBV7-9	-	TRBJ1-2	CASSLATEYGYTF
TRBV7-8	-	TRBJ2-5	CASSLPGLAGETQYF